The 27 T cell receptor beta chains presented below share a single source sample, sequenced in a study of resident and recirculating memory T cells in vitiligo (dated by TCRdb to the late 2010s). Library method: the immunoSEQ multiplex PCR assay. Sourced from immuneACCESS, this table was stored by TCRdb with only in-frame sequences that have V and J called. A share of the clones is absent; for the studies checked, an unresolved V gene accounts for under half, and the remainder has no known explanation. This sample gives 39,000 or so clones in total; 92% of them show up just once. The ten largest account for roughly 5% of the sample. The sample consisted of blood. These receptors were taken from a male donor with vitiligo.

V usage is TRBV2 and J usage is TRBJ2-1; tentatively, D is TRBD2 (5 bases). The CDR3 contains 13 residues. The V gene lost 0 bases and the J gene lost 9 bases, with 9 bases spanning the gap. Germline CDR1 SNHLY, CDR2 FYNNEI. The CDR3 reads CASSEALAGEQFF. The DNA of the CDR3 is TGTGCCAGCAGTGAAGCTCTAGCAGGTGAGCAGTTCTTC.

The chain couples TRBV4-3 to TRBJ2-1; D is ambiguous. V was cut by 0 bases and J by 9 bases, with 9 bases left in between. The length of the CDR3 is 13 residues. Germline CDR1 is LGHNA and CDR2 is YSLEER. The CDR3 spells CASSQEYSFEQFF. CDR3 sequence (DNA): TGCGCCAGCAGCCAAGAGTATAGCTTTGAGCAGTTCTTC.

The chain combines TRBV11-3 with TRBJ2-3; D is perhaps TRBD2 (6 bases). V was trimmed by 5 bases and J by 6 bases, leaving 15 bases between them. The CDR3 is made up of 14 amino acids. CDR1 is SGHNT and CDR2 is YENEEA in the germline V gene. CDR3 coding DNA: TGTGCCAGCAGCCCTGGGCTAGCGAGCGATACGCAGTATTTT. Its protein is CASSPGLASDTQYF.

J is TRBJ1-1 and V is TRBV9, with a possible D match to TRBD1 (6 bases). The CDR3 runs to 13 residues. Germline loops: CDR1 SGDLS, CDR2 YYNGEE. V lost 4 bases and J lost 8, with 15 bases in between. CDR3 sequence reads: CASSLRSGQEAFF. CDR3 nucleotide sequence: TGTGCCAGCAGCTTAAGATCCGGACAGGAAGCTTTCTTT.

The chain carries TRBV7-2 and TRBJ1-1, with 10 bases lining up with TRBD1. Germline trimming cut 0 bases from V and 0 bases from J; bases unmatched to any gene: 4. The V gene's germline CDR1 is SGHTA and CDR2 FQGNSA. The CDR3 consists of 17 residues. CDR3 protein: CASSLARDRGVNTEAFF. The CDR3, as DNA: TGTGCCAGCAGCTTAGCCCGGGACAGGGGCGTGAACACTGAAGCTTTCTTT. The full variable domain, with the rest looked up from reference TRBV7-2 and TRBJ1-1, is GAGVSQSPSNKVTEKGKDVELRCDPISGHTALYWYRQSLGQGLEFLIYFQGNSAPDKSGLPSDRFSAERTGGSVSTLTIQRTQQEDSAVYLCASSLARDRGVNTEAFFGQGTRLTVV.

The genes are TRBV10-3 and TRBJ2-7; 10 bases are shared with TRBD1. There are 16 residues in the CDR3. V lost 4 bases and J lost 0; bases outside the gene matches: 6. Germline V gene data show CDR1 as ENHRY and CDR2 as SYGVKD. The CDR3 sequence is CAISGGRDRGSYEQYF. CDR3 coding DNA: TGTGCCATCAGTGGTGGCCGGGACAGGGGCTCCTACGAGCAGTACTTC.

This clone has only one observation. The chain combines TRBV10-3 with TRBJ2-5, with 12 bases fitting TRBD1. The junction had 4 bases not matched to a gene; V was cut back by 9 bases and J by 5 bases. The CDR3 totals 13 residues. Germline CDR1 reads ENHRY; CDR2 reads SYGVKD. The CDR3 region is CAIGTGGKETQYF. The CDR3, as DNA: TGTGCCATAGGGACAGGGGGCAAGGAGACCCAGTACTTC.

V usage is TRBV5-6 and J usage is TRBJ1-1, with D possibly matching TRBD1 (5 bases). Germline V gene sequence: CDR1 SGHDT, CDR2 YYEEEE. The CDR3 is 14 residues long. Trimming removed 1 base from V and 3 bases from J, with 10 bases in between. The CDR3 loop is CASSLNRPYTEAFF. CDR3 sequence (DNA): TGTGCCAGCAGCTTGAACAGGCCCTACACTGAAGCTTTCTTT.

This sequence joins TRBV11-2 and TRBJ2-2; unclear D gene. V gave up 2 bases and J gave up 1 base, with 11 bases separating them. This CDR3 comprises 16 residues. The germline CDR1 and CDR2 sequences are SGHAT and FQNNGV. CDR3 coding DNA: TGTGCCAGCAGCTTACAGGCCCTTCTGAACACCGGGGAGCTGTTTTTT. It encodes CASSLQALLNTGELFF.

V and J are TRBV6-5 and TRBJ1-2; D is unresolved. Per the germline V gene, CDR1 is MNHEY and CDR2 is SVGAGI. V dropped 6 bases and J dropped 5 bases, with 13 bases sitting between them. The CDR3 length is 13 residues. For the CDR3, the DNA is TGTGCCAGCAGCCCCGGGAGGATTTATGGCTACACCTTC. Its protein product is CASSPGRIYGYTF.

The chain carries TRBV4-1 and TRBJ2-1, with 12 positions matching TRBD2. CDR1 and CDR2 from the germline V gene are MGHRA and YSYEKL. The ends lost 3 bases at V and 5 bases at J; junction bases unmatched: 5. The CDR3 loop spans 16 amino acids. The CDR3 is CASSHLAGGTDNEQFF. As DNA, the CDR3 is TGCGCCAGCAGCCACCTAGCGGGGGGGACGGACAATGAGCAGTTCTTC.

The chain has TRBV19 and TRBJ1-1; D gene unclear. Between the trimmed V and J ends, which lost 1 base and 1 base, there was a span of 13 bases. Germline CDR1 reads LNHDA; CDR2 reads SQIVND (reference sequence). The CDR3 sequence is 16 residues long. CDR3 amino acids: CASSIGFDGRNTEAFF. The DNA for the CDR3 is TGTGCCAGTAGTATAGGTTTTGACGGGAGGAACACTGAAGCTTTCTTT. Complete variable domain (other parts from reference TRBV19 and TRBJ1-1): DGGITQSPKYLFRKEGQNVTLSCEQNLNHDAMYWYRQDPGQGLRLIYYSQIVNDFQKGDIAEGYSVSREKKESFPLTVTSAQKNPTAFYLCASSIGFDGRNTEAFFGQGTRLTVV.

The chain uses TRBV5-6 and TRBJ2-3, with TRBD2 matching over 11 bases. Unmatched junction bases numbered 1, after V lost 0 bases and J lost 4 bases. Germline V gives CDR1 SGHDT, CDR2 YYEEEE. The CDR3 length is 15 residues. The CDR3 DNA reads as TGTGCCAGCAGCTTGGGACTAGCGGGGTCAGATACGCAGTATTTT. Translated, it gives CASSLGLAGSDTQYF.

This sequence joins TRBV7-3 and TRBJ2-7, with D perhaps TRBD1 (5 bases). Germline lookup yields CDR1 SGHTA and CDR2 FQGTGA. The V gene lost 10 bases and the J gene lost 0 bases, with 16 bases spanning the gap. The CDR3 sequence is 14 residues long. This CDR3 reads CATNLVDSSYEQYF. In DNA, the CDR3 is TGTGCCACCAACCTGGTCGACAGCTCCTACGAGCAGTACTTC.

The chain combines TRBV5-1 with TRBJ1-2; 10 bases match TRBD1. There are 15 residues in the CDR3. Germline loops: CDR1 SGHRS, CDR2 YFSETQ. The J segment lost 2 bases and the V segment lost 4 bases, leaving 5 bases of the junction unmatched. The CDR3 loop reads CASSVGQGENYGYTF. For the CDR3, the DNA is TGCGCCAGCAGCGTTGGACAGGGGGAAAACTATGGCTACACCTTC.

The chain recombines TRBV19 with TRBJ2-7; perhaps TRBD1 as D (6 bases). Per the germline V gene, CDR1 is LNHDA and CDR2 is SQIVND (reference sequence). The V gene lost 4 bases and the J gene lost 7 bases, with 14 bases spanning the gap. The CDR3 totals 13 residues. The CDR3 sequence: CASSTGALGEQYF. In DNA, the CDR3 is TGTGCCAGTAGTACAGGGGCCCTTGGGGAGCAGTACTTC.

The rearrangement joins TRBV4-2 to TRBJ2-5, with TRBD2 matching 8 bases. With 2 bases clipped from V and 5 bases from J, the junction kept 7 bases outside the gene matches. This CDR3 has 15 residues. The germline CDR1 and CDR2 sequences are LGHNA and YNFKEQ. CDR3 in DNA: TGTGCCAGCAGCCAAAATTTCGGCGGGGGGGAGACCCAGTACTTC. The encoded protein is CASSQNFGGGETQYF.

The chain uses TRBV5-1 and TRBJ1-1; the D gene is possibly TRBD1 (5 bases). CDR3 length equals 14 residues. Trimming shortened V by 5 bases and J by 1 base, and 12 bases separated the two germline ends. Germline lookup yields CDR1 SGHRS and CDR2 YFSETQ. DNA for the CDR3: TGCGCCAGCAGTTCGTGGGGCAGGAACACTGAAGCTTTCTTT. It specifies CASSSWGRNTEAFF.

The chain employs TRBV9 and TRBJ2-5; 9 positions match TRBD2. The V gene end was trimmed by 2 bases and the J gene end by 2 bases; junction bases not matched to a gene: 10. This CDR3 has 17 amino acids. Germline lookup yields CDR1 SGDLS and CDR2 YYNGEE. DNA for the CDR3: TGTGCCAGCAGCGTGGGACTGGGGACTAGCAGACAAGAGACCCAGTACTTC. This encodes CASSVGLGTSRQETQYF.

The chain uses TRBV6-1 and TRBJ1-2, with no clear D. The CDR3 length is 17 residues. Trimming pared 2 bases from V and 4 bases from J, leaving 20 bases between. Per the germline V gene, CDR1 is MNHNS and CDR2 is SASEGT. Written as DNA, the CDR3 is TGTGCCAGCAGTGAAAGGTTGGTGGTAGGGAGGATCTATGGCTACACCTTC. Residues: CASSERLVVGRIYGYTF.

This chain links TRBV28 with TRBJ2-4; possible D gene TRBD1, 5 bases. Germline CDR1 and CDR2: MDHEN and SYDVKM. This CDR3 has 13 amino acids. V was trimmed by 2 bases and J by 3 bases, leaving 5 bases between them. The CDR3 sequence: CASSLDSKNIQYF. The CDR3 DNA is TGTGCCAGCAGTTTAGACAGCAAAAACATTCAGTACTTC.

V and J are TRBV30 and TRBJ1-1; a weak D match, TRBD1 (6 bases). Germline V gene lookup returns CDR1 GTSNPN and CDR2 SVGIG (reference sequence). The CDR3 runs to 13 residues. V dropped 4 bases and J dropped 1 base, with 10 bases sitting between them. The CDR3 region is CAWTKGQNTEAFF. The DNA of the CDR3 is TGTGCCTGGACGAAGGGACAGAACACTGAAGCTTTCTTT.

This clone occurred once. Other DNA sequences in this sample translate to the same CDR3. V and J are TRBV7-2 and TRBJ2-7, with 8 bases matching TRBD2. V shed 3 bases, J shed 0 bases, and the junction held 1 base outside the gene matches. Germline V gene data show CDR1 as SGHTA and CDR2 as FQGNSA. The CDR3 length is 14 residues. CDR3 sequence (DNA): TGTGCCAGCAGCTTCAGCGGGAGCTCCTACGAGCAGTACTTC. Protein sequence: CASSFSGSSYEQYF.

The chain uses TRBV7-9 and TRBJ1-4, with TRBD1 as a possible D gene (5 bases). The germline gives CDR1 SEHNR, CDR2 FQNEAQ (reference sequence). V was cut by 8 bases and J by 8 bases, with 21 bases left in between. The CDR3 has 15 amino acids. The CDR3 DNA is TGTGCCAGCCGTAAGCGGGACCAGGGAGTCGAAAAACTGTTTTTT. Translated, it gives CASRKRDQGVEKLFF.

The V call is TRBV9, the J call TRBJ1-3; D call uncertain. This CDR3 region has 15 residues. Germline V gene sequence: CDR1 SGDLS, CDR2 YYNGEE. V was clipped by 1 base and J by 4 bases, with 12 bases between them. CDR3 DNA: TGTGCCAGCAGCGTATCTGCACAGACGGGAAACACCATATATTTT. This sequence encodes CASSVSAQTGNTIYF.

The chain joins TRBV30 to TRBJ2-1; 9 bases match TRBD1. There are 15 residues in the CDR3. Germline trimming cut 2 bases from V and 2 bases from J; bases unmatched to any gene: 4. The V gene's germline CDR1 is GTSNPN and CDR2 SVGIG (reference sequence). CDR3 DNA sequence: TGTGCCTGGAGTTTCGGGACAGGGACCTACAATGAGCAGTTCTTC. Amino acids: CAWSFGTGTYNEQFF.

This chain links TRBV27 with TRBJ2-7; TRBD2 matches at 7 bases. Trimming at V came to 1 base and at J to 2 bases, leaving 8 bases not matched to a gene. The CDR3 runs 16 residues. Germline CDR1 and CDR2: MNHEY and SMNVEV (reference sequence). The CDR3 sequence: CASSLWGGEATYEQYF. The CDR3, as DNA: TGTGCCAGCAGTTTATGGGGGGGGGAGGCTACCTACGAGCAGTACTTC.